This T cell receptor beta chain was sequenced during a study of identical twins. Study observations and caveats: In cord blood, abundant beta clonotypes had fewer insertions; memory showed no trend. Recombination models fit unrelated individuals' TCR alpha sharing but underestimated twins'.

Trimming cost V 5 bases and J 2 bases, with 15 bases left between them. The CDR3 contains 14 residues. Germline CDR1 is DFQATT and CDR2 is SNEGSKA (reference sequence). This clonotype occurred a few times. The antigen is unknown. Each cDNA held unique molecular identifiers, and template switching gave it a universal primer site. A single record per CDR3 protein comes from TCRdb applying MiXCR to the 5' RACE reads. The sample consists of nearly 650,000 distinct CDR3 sequences, about 7% of them appearing once. These records were also assigned to another study, of yellow fever vaccine responses in identical twins.

The sample taken for sequencing was PBMCs. The clonotype comes from a woman younger than 35 in good health. The chain combines TRBV20-1 with TRBJ2-5, with D unresolved. In DNA form, the CDR3 reads TGCAGTGCTTTAGAACCCCACGGGCAAGAGACCCAGTACTTC. Translated, it gives CSALEPHGQETQYF.